Presented here are 20 T cell receptor beta chains from one specimen sequenced in a study of T cells in Graves' hyperthyroidism and ophthalmopathy. TCR beta CDR3 regions were amplified from RNA transcripts. An initial round of RT-PCR targeting the TCR CDR3 relied on the HTBI primer set. TCRdb used MiXCR to reprocess the multiplex PCR reads, holding one entry per CDR3 protein. Here the sample spans roughly 500,000 distinct CDR3 sequences, over 35% being singletons. The sequenced sample was peripheral blood or thyroid tissue (not recorded which). Receptors were obtained from an adult woman with Graves' disease, either hyperthyroidism or ophthalmopathy (not recorded which).

This clonotype was detected a few times. V and J are TRBV11-2 and TRBJ1-2; TRBD1 might be the D (5 bases). The CDR3 consists of 12 residues. With 1 base removed from V and 12 bases from J, the gap between germline ends came to 12 bases. Germline V CDR1 and CDR2: SGHAT, FQNNGV. This CDR3 reads CASSLGRQRNTF. The CDR3 DNA is TGTGCCAGCAGCTTAGGCCGACAGCGAAACACCTTC.

This chain uses TRBV7-6 with TRBJ2-5; 7 bases match TRBD1. After removal of 5 bases from V and 5 bases from J, the junction contained 8 bases not matched to a gene. Germline V gene sequence: CDR1 SGHVS, CDR2 FNYEAQ. This CDR3 is built from 14 residues. CDR3 nucleotide sequence: TGTGCCAGCAGCCCCAACAGGGGCTGGGAGACCCAGTACTTC. The encoded protein is CASSPNRGWETQYF.

The rearrangement links TRBV29-1 to TRBJ1-1; D gene ambiguous. V shed 4 bases and J shed 2 bases, with 14 bases lying between them. The germline V gene encodes CDR1 SQVTM and CDR2 ANQGSEA. The CDR3 extends over 14 amino acids. This CDR3 is CSVVPLRGNTEAFF. In nucleotides, the CDR3 is TGCAGCGTTGTTCCGCTTCGTGGAAACACTGAAGCTTTCTTT.

This clonotype was counted many times. This chain links TRBV5-1 with TRBJ1-1; D remains ambiguous. The V end was cut by 3 bases, the J end by 10 bases, with 13 bases between. The CDR3 length is 12 residues. Germline CDR1 SGHRS, CDR2 YFSETQ. The DNA for the CDR3 is TGCGCCAGCAGCTGGACTGGGGAAGGAGCTTTCTTT. It specifies CASSWTGEGAFF.

The V gene is TRBV7-2, the J gene TRBJ2-7; D is uncertain. This CDR3 is 14 amino acids long. V lost 5 bases, J lost 3 bases, and 14 bases lay in between. CDR1 is SGHTA, CDR2 FQGNSA, per germline. CDR3 nucleotides: TGTGCCAGCAGCCCCGCGCGTTCAAACTACGAGCAGTACTTC. Its translation is CASSPARSNYEQYF.

The chain has TRBV20-1 and TRBJ2-5; 11 bases agree with TRBD2. The CDR3 is made up of 13 amino acids. V trimming: 3 bases; J trimming: 5 bases; junction bases outside the gene matches: 2. Germline CDR1 and CDR2: DFQATT and SNEGSKA (reference sequence). As DNA, the CDR3 is TGCAGTGCTAGCCGGACTAGCGGGGAGACCCAGTACTTC. It translates to CSASRTSGETQYF.

This clonotype was observed many times. The rearrangement uses TRBV6-5 and TRBJ1-1; D is perhaps TRBD1 (6 bases). Trimming pared 2 bases from V and 1 base from J, leaving 8 bases between. The CDR3 consists of 14 residues. CDR1 and CDR2 (germline): MNHEY, SVGAGI. CDR3 coding DNA: TGTGCCAGCAGTTACCCGGGACAGAACACTGAAGCTTTCTTT. Protein product: CASSYPGQNTEAFF.

The chain uses TRBV10-3 and TRBJ1-5; weak D call: TRBD1 (5 bases). Germline V gene lookup returns CDR1 ENHRY and CDR2 SYGVKD. The V gene lost 4 bases and the J gene lost 6 bases, with 13 bases spanning the gap. The CDR3 runs to 14 residues. In DNA form, the CDR3 reads TGTGCCATCAGTGCTAGTACCAGGGCTCAGCCCCAGCATTTT. It yields the protein CAISASTRAQPQHF.

This clonotype appeared a few times. This chain connects TRBV6-1 to TRBJ2-7; tentatively, D is TRBD2 (6 bases). Germline CDR1 and CDR2: MNHNS and SASEGT. Trimming cost V 2 bases and J 1 base, with 9 bases left between them. The CDR3 extends over 14 amino acids. The chain's CDR3 is CASSEQRVSYEQYF. CDR3 in DNA: TGTGCCAGCAGTGAACAGCGGGTATCCTACGAGCAGTACTTC.

This clonotype occurred a few times. The chain carries TRBV29-1 and TRBJ2-7; 9 positions match TRBD1. This CDR3 contains 14 residues. V shed 2 bases and J 7 bases; nucleotides not matched to a gene: 9. Germline V CDR1 and CDR2: SQVTM, ANQGSEA. For the CDR3, the DNA is TGCAGCGTTGAATTTGGACAGGGGTCGGGTGAGCAGTACTTC. Translated, it gives CSVEFGQGSGEQYF.

The chain recombines TRBV6-1 with TRBJ2-7, with D unresolved. V gave up 0 bases and J gave up 3 bases, with 9 bases separating them. CDR3 length: 14 amino acids. The germline CDR1 and CDR2 sequences are MNHNS and SASEGT. CDR3 loop: CASSEAGSLYEQYF. The CDR3 DNA reads as TGTGCCAGCAGTGAAGCGGGATCCCTCTACGAGCAGTACTTC.

In its sample, this clonotype was seen once. The V call is TRBV24-1, the J call TRBJ1-1; D is undetermined. Germline CDR1 reads KGHDR; CDR2 reads SFDVKD. The V end lost 7 bases, the J end lost 6 bases, and 14 bases lay between the germline ends. This CDR3 region has 13 residues. The CDR3 spells CATRGEVSAEAFF. CDR3 DNA: TGTGCCACCAGAGGTGAGGTTTCGGCTGAAGCTTTCTTT.

This clonotype was observed a few times. The V gene is TRBV3-1, the J gene TRBJ1-4; D unresolved. Germline V gene sequence: CDR1 LGHDT, CDR2 YNNKEL (reference sequence). Trimming took off 2 bases at V and 10 bases at J, with 8 bases between the two ends. The CDR3 has 12 residues. The CDR3 coding sequence is TGTGCCAGCAGCCAATTGCCGGGAAAACTGTTTTTT. Translated, it gives CASSQLPGKLFF.

This clonotype appeared many times. The V call is TRBV3-1, the J call TRBJ1-1; D gene ambiguous. Trimming removed 6 bases from V and 2 bases from J, with 10 bases in between. Per the germline V gene, CDR1 is LGHDT and CDR2 is YNNKEL (reference sequence). This CDR3 has 13 residues. CDR3 sequence (DNA): TGTGCCAGCAGATCGACGGTCAACACTGAAGCTTTCTTT. Encoded protein: CASRSTVNTEAFF.

This clonotype came up many times. This chain links TRBV2 with TRBJ1-1; D is possibly TRBD1 (6 bases). V shed 2 bases and J shed 5 bases, with 12 bases lying between them. The CDR3 is made up of 14 amino acids. The germline V gene encodes CDR1 SNHLY and CDR2 FYNNEI. For the CDR3, the DNA is TGTGCCAGCAGTGAAACGGTAGGGGGGACTGAAGCTTTCTTT. Translation: CASSETVGGTEAFF.

The chain couples TRBV6-5 to TRBJ1-1, with 7 nucleotides matching TRBD1. There are 14 residues in the CDR3. V trimming: 2 bases; J trimming: 11 bases; junction bases outside the gene matches: 11. Germline V lookup: CDR1 MNHEY, CDR2 SVGAGI. In DNA, the CDR3 is TGTGCCAGCAGTTACGTTGGGGACAGAGGGGGTGCTTTCTTT. This gives the protein CASSYVGDRGGAFF.

This clonotype appeared many times. The chain uses TRBV4-3 and TRBJ1-1; D may be TRBD1 (5 bases). The V end lost 0 bases, the J end lost 4 bases, and 12 bases lay between the germline ends. Germline V gives CDR1 LGHNA, CDR2 YSLEER. The CDR3 sequence is 15 residues long. CDR3: CASSQDDSLFTEAFF. CDR3 DNA sequence: TGCGCCAGCAGCCAAGACGACAGCCTATTCACTGAAGCTTTCTTT.

This clonotype was seen repeatedly, ten times or more. The chain has TRBV20-1 and TRBJ1-5; D gene unclear. CDR3 length equals 17 residues. Germline loops: CDR1 DFQATT, CDR2 SNEGSKA (reference sequence). V was clipped by 0 bases and J by 3 bases, with 18 bases between them. The DNA for the CDR3 is TGCAGTGCTAGAGATCACGCTTTTGGTGAGTCCAATCAGCCCCAGCATTTT. Translation: CSARDHAFGESNQPQHF.

The chain combines TRBV29-1 with TRBJ2-7, with a weak D call TRBD2 (6 bases). The V gene's germline CDR1 is SQVTM and CDR2 ANQGSEA. Trimming stripped 5 bases from V and 2 bases from J, with 19 bases between. The CDR3 is made up of 15 amino acids. CDR3 loop: CSVMRDQGKTYEQYF. CDR3 DNA sequence: TGCAGCGTTATGCGGGACCAGGGCAAGACCTACGAGCAGTACTTC.

The rearrangement uses TRBV7-2 and TRBJ2-7, with a possible D match to TRBD2 (6 bases). The V end lost 8 bases, the J end lost 0 bases, and 14 bases lay between the germline ends. The CDR3 length is 14 residues. The V gene's germline CDR1 is SGHTA and CDR2 FQGNSA. The CDR3 is CASGRLQSSYEQYF. In DNA form, the CDR3 reads TGTGCCAGCGGGAGGCTCCAGTCCTCCTACGAGCAGTACTTC.